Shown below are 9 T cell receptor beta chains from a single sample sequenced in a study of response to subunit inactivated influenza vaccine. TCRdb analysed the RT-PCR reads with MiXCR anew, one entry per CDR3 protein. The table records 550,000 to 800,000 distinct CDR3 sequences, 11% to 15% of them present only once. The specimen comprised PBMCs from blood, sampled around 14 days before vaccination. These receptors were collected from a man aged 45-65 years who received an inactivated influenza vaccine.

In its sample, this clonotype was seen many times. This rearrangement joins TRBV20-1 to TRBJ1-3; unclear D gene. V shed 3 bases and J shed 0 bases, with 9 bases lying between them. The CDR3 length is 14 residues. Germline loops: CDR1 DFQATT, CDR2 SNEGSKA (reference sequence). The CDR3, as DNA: TGCAGTGCTAGCGGAGTGAGCTCTGGAAACACCATATATTTT. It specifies CSASGVSSGNTIYF.

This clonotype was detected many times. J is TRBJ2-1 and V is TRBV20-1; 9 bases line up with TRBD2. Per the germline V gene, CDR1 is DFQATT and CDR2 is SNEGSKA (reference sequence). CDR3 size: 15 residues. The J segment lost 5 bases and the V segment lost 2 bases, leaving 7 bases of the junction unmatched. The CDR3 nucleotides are TGCAGTGCTAGATCTCACAGCGGGAGGAACAATGAGCAGTTCTTC. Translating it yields CSARSHSGRNNEQFF.

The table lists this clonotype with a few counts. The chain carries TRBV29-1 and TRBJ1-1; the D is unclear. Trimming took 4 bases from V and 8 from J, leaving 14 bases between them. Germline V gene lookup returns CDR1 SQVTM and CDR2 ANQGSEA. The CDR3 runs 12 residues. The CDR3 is CSVVGGVTEAFF. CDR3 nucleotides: TGCAGCGTTGTGGGAGGTGTGACCGAAGCTTTCTTT.

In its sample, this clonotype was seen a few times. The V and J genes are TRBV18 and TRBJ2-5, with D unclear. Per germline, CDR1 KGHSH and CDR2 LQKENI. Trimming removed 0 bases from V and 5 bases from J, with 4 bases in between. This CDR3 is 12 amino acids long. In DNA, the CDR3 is TGTGCCAGCTCACCACCGATGGAGACCCAGTACTTC. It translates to CASSPPMETQYF.

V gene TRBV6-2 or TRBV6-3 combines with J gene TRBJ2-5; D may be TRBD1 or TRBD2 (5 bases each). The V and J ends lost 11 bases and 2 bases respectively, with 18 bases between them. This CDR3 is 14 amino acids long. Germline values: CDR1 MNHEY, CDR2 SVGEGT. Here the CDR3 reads CAGGGGTQQETQYF. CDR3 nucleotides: TGTGCCGGGGGTGGCGGTACCCAACAAGAGACCCAGTACTTC.

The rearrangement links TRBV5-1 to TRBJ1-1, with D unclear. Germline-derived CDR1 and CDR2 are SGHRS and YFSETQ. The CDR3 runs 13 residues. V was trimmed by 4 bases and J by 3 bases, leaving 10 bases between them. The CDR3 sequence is CASSGVRDTEAFF. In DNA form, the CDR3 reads TGCGCCAGCAGCGGCGTTAGAGACACTGAAGCTTTCTTT.

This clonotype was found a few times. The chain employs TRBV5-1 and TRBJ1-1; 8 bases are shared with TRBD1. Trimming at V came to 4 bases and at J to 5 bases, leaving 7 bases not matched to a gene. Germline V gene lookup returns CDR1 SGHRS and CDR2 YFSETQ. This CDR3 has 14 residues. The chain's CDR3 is CASSVETGDTEAFF. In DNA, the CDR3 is TGCGCCAGCAGCGTGGAGACAGGGGATACTGAAGCTTTCTTT.

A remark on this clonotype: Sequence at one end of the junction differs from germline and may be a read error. CDR3 DNA sequence: TGTGCCACCAGCAGTATGGGACAAAAGCTGTTTTTT. As protein: CATSSMGQKLFF. This sequence joins TRBV10-3 and TRBJ1-4; a weak D match, TRBD1 (6 bases). CDR1 and CDR2 (germline): ENHRY, SYGVKD. The CDR3 has 12 residues.

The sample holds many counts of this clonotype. The CDR3 nucleotides are TGTGCCAGTAGTATAGACCATGCACAGGCGAACATTCAGTACTTC. It specifies CASSIDHAQANIQYF. The chain is built from TRBV19 and TRBJ2-4; D is possibly TRBD1 (5 bases). CDR3 length: 15 residues. V was shortened by 0 bases and J by 7 bases, with 13 bases between the two germline ends. Germline CDR1 LNHDA, CDR2 SQIVND (reference sequence).